This passage covers 8 T cell receptor beta chains from one sample sequenced in a study of T-cell memory formation after mild COVID-19. TCRdb reanalysed the 5' RACE reads using MiXCR and keeps one entry per CDR3 protein. The table records more than 250,000 distinct CDR3 sequences, 18% of them present only once. Material for sequencing was PBMCs or a T cell subset sorted from them (not recorded which). The receptors derive from a man aged 18 to 30 who had mild COVID-19 (a few samples of this study predate the infection). Cell type and time point are not known.

This clonotype was recorded a few times. The V gene is TRBV12-3 or TRBV12-4, the J gene TRBJ2-7, with 12 nucleotides matching TRBD2. There are 14 residues in the CDR3. V dropped 6 bases and J dropped 7; count of bases not matched to a gene: 7. The CDR3 nucleotides read TGTGCCAGCAGCCCTAGCGGGGGGGCGAGAGAGCAGTACTTC. Amino acid sequence: CASSPSGGAREQYF.

This clonotype was found a few times. The chain carries TRBV12-3 or TRBV12-4 and TRBJ1-1; 7 positions agree with TRBD1. V dropped 5 bases and J dropped 5; count of bases not matched to a gene: 11. The length of the CDR3 is 15 residues. In DNA form, the CDR3 reads TGTGCCAGCAGTCGCCATGACAGGGCCGGGACTGAAGCTTTCTTT. It codes for CASSRHDRAGTEAFF.

The chain links TRBV6-2 or TRBV6-3 to TRBJ2-1; D perhaps matches TRBD1 (5 bases). Trimming took 1 base from V and 14 from J, leaving 15 bases between them. CDR3 length equals 13 residues. Germline CDR1 and CDR2: MNHEY and SVGEGT. Here the CDR3 reads CASSYFVGQTEFF. The CDR3 nucleotides read TGTGCCAGCAGTTACTTTGTAGGGCAGACAGAGTTCTTC.

The chain recombines TRBV20-1 with TRBJ2-7; 7 bases fit TRBD1. CDR1 and CDR2 (germline): DFQATT, SNEGSKA (reference sequence). This CDR3 spans 13 amino acids. With 6 bases clipped from V and 3 bases from J, the junction kept 8 bases outside the gene matches. The CDR3 region has the DNA TGCAGTGCGGAAGGGACAGCGATCTACGAGCAGTACTTC. As protein: CSAEGTAIYEQYF.

A single count supports this clonotype. The V call is TRBV7-9, the J call TRBJ1-6; D is unresolved. Germline V gives CDR1 SEHNR, CDR2 FQNEAQ (reference sequence). The CDR3 contains 14 residues. Deletions cut 5 bases from V and 7 bases from J, with 12 bases between. Here the CDR3 reads CASSITRENSPLHF. As DNA, the CDR3 is TGTGCCAGCAGCATCACACGAGAGAATTCACCCCTCCACTTT.

This clonotype was detected ten times or more. This chain links TRBV7-2 with TRBJ2-6, with unresolved D. Germline CDR1 and CDR2: SGHTA and FQGNSA. The CDR3 runs to 13 residues. V dropped 3 bases and J dropped 4 bases, with 4 bases sitting between them. In DNA form, the CDR3 reads TGTGCCAGCAGCTTGGGGGGGGCCAACGTCCTGACTTTC. This codes for CASSLGGANVLTF.

This clonotype was counted between two and nine times. The rearrangement links TRBV25-1 to TRBJ1-2, with no clear D. Trimming cost V 1 base and J 0 bases, with 9 bases left between them. The CDR3 extends over 15 amino acids. In germline, CDR1 is MGHDK, CDR2 SYGVNS. The CDR3 loop is CASSESGSSNYGYTF. For the CDR3, the DNA is TGTGCCAGCAGTGAATCTGGCAGCTCTAACTATGGCTACACCTTC.

This clonotype has more than one count but fewer than ten. This chain joins TRBV7-9 and TRBJ1-1; tentatively, D is TRBD1 (5 bases). There are 14 residues in the CDR3. V gave up 5 bases and J gave up 2 bases, with 12 bases separating them. Germline V lookup: CDR1 SEHNR, CDR2 FQNEAQ (reference sequence). The CDR3 DNA reads TGTGCCAGCAGCAACCGGGACGGTAACACTGAAGCTTTCTTT. The encoded protein is CASSNRDGNTEAFF.